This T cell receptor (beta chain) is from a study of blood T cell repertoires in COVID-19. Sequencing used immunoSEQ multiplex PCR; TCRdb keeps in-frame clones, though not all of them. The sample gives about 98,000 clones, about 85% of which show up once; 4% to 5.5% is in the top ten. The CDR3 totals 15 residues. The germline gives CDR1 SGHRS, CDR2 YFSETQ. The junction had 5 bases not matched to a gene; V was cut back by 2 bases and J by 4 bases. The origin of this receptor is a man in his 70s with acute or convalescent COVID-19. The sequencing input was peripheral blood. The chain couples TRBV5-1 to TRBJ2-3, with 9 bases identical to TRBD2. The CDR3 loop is CASSFLAGRADTQYF. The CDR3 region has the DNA TGCGCCAGCAGCTTTCTAGCGGGGAGGGCAGATACGCAGTATTTT.